This is a list of T cell receptor beta chains from one sample in a study of T-cell memory formation after mild COVID-19. TCRdb independently ran MiXCR on the 5' RACE reads; one entry per CDR3 protein. The repertoire holds about 470,000 distinct CDR3 sequences, around 27% seen once, with roughly an eighth in the top ten. The specimen sequenced was PBMCs or a T cell subset sorted from them (not recorded which). The receptors derive from an adult woman who had mild COVID-19 (a few samples of this study predate the infection). Cell type and time point are not known. CDR3s include the opening cysteine and the closing phenylalanine or tryptophan. D genes are given only for firm matches. Not all rows give a size; the values are once, few, many and, for expanded clones, a class.

V	D	size	J	length	CDR3	DNA
TRBV6-2/TRBV6-3	NA	NA	TRBJ2-1	13	CASSSDYLGEQFF	TGTGCCAGCAGTTCCGACTACCTCGGTGAGCAGTTCTTC
TRBV27	NA	NA	TRBJ2-1	15	CASSWRGSTMNEQFF	TGTGCCAGCAGTTGGCGGGGATCTACGATGAATGAGCAGTTCTTC
TRBV2	NA	NA	TRBJ1-2	15	CASSVSAASNYGYTF	TGTGCCAGCAGTGTGTCCGCAGCTTCTAACTATGGCTACACCTTC
TRBV10-3	TRBD1	NA	TRBJ2-7	14	CAIRSGTGNYEQYF	TGTGCCATCAGATCCGGGACAGGGAACTACGAGCAGTACTTC
TRBV15	TRBD2	NA	TRBJ2-2	15	CATSASGGGTGELFF	TGTGCCACCAGCGCTAGCGGGGGGGGCACCGGGGAGCTGTTTTTT
TRBV5-8	NA	NA	TRBJ2-5	13	CASSLETGETQYF	TGTGCCAGCAGCTTGGAAACTGGAGAGACCCAGTACTTC
TRBV15	NA	NA	TRBJ2-7	13	CATSRGDHDEQYF	TGTGCCACCAGCAGGGGGGATCACGACGAGCAGTACTTC
TRBV29-1	NA	few	TRBJ1-1	17	CSVDVYGGREGYTEAFF	TGCAGCGTTGATGTTTACGGGGGGCGAGAAGGGTACACTGAAGCTTTCTTT
TRBV4-3	TRBD1	NA	TRBJ1-1	14	CASSRQGGGTEAFF	TGCGCCAGCAGCCGACAGGGAGGTGGCACTGAAGCTTTCTTT
TRBV20-1	TRBD1	few	TRBJ2-7	13	CSARTGGSYEQYF	TGCAGTGCTAGGACAGGGGGATCCTACGAGCAGTACTTC
TRBV5-4	NA	many	TRBJ2-7	14	CASSTDLQESEQYF	TGTGCCAGCAGCACCGACCTCCAGGAGAGCGAGCAGTACTTC
TRBV27	NA	NA	TRBJ2-7	15	CASSLSWREAYEQYF	TGTGCCAGCAGTCTTAGCTGGCGAGAAGCCTACGAGCAGTACTTC
TRBV3-1	NA	few	TRBJ2-3	13	CASSQFNSDTQYF	TGTGCCAGCAGCCAATTTAACTCCGATACGCAGTATTTT
TRBV7-9	TRBD1	few	TRBJ2-7	13	CASRGTGSYEQYF	TGTGCCAGCAGGGGGACAGGCTCCTACGAGCAGTACTTC
TRBV6-2/TRBV6-3	NA	NA	TRBJ2-7	11	CASRDRYEQYF	TGTGCCAGCCGAGACAGGTACGAGCAGTACTTC
TRBV7-8	NA	few	TRBJ2-2	14	CASSFLQDPGELFF	TGTGCCAGCAGCTTTCTCCAGGACCCCGGGGAGCTGTTTTTT
TRBV5-4	TRBD1	once	TRBJ2-7	16	CASSFMTGTGTYEQYF	TGTGCCAGCAGCTTTATGACAGGGACAGGGACCTACGAGCAGTACTTC
TRBV5-1	NA	NA	TRBJ2-1	16	CASSSGQSRSYNEQFF	TGCGCCAGCAGCTCCGGACAGTCTCGTTCCTACAATGAGCAGTTCTTC
TRBV9	NA	NA	TRBJ1-4	13	CASSVLATKKLFF	TGTGCCAGCAGCGTGTTAGCAACTAAAAAACTGTTTTTT
TRBV5-1	NA	NA	TRBJ1-3	15	CASSGTGSSGNTIYF	TGCGCCAGCAGCGGGACGGGGAGCTCTGGAAACACCATATATTTT
TRBV19	TRBD1	few	TRBJ2-7	11	CASQDRYEQYF	TGTGCCAGTCAGGACAGGTACGAGCAGTACTTC
TRBV7-9	TRBD1	NA	TRBJ2-7	15	CASSLETGGTYEQYF	TGTGCCAGCAGCTTAGAGACAGGGGGCACCTACGAGCAGTACTTC
TRBV9	TRBD2	NA	TRBJ2-1	15	CASSLRVGGINEQFF	TGTGCCAGCAGCCTCCGGGTGGGGGGGATCAATGAGCAGTTCTTC
TRBV5-1	TRBD1	few	TRBJ2-2	17	CASSSYRQGRNTGELFF	TGCGCCAGCAGCTCATACCGACAGGGCAGGAACACCGGGGAGCTGTTTTTT
TRBV5-1	TRBD1	NA	TRBJ2-7	14	CASSGDRDPYEQYF	TGCGCCAGCAGCGGGGACAGGGATCCCTACGAGCAGTACTTC
TRBV10-3	TRBD2	few	TRBJ2-1	14	CAIAAGGTYNEQFF	TGTGCCATTGCAGCGGGAGGGACGTACAATGAGCAGTTCTTC
TRBV12-3/TRBV12-4	TRBD1	many	TRBJ2-3	14	CASSRQGFTDTQYF	TGTGCCAGCAGCAGACAGGGATTCACAGATACGCAGTATTTT
TRBV29-1	TRBD1	NA	TRBJ2-2	14	CSVDSLTGSGELFF	TGCAGCGTTGATTCCCTGACAGGGTCTGGGGAGCTGTTTTTT
TRBV9	TRBD2	few	TRBJ2-7	15	CASSVGTSVSYEQYF	TGTGCCAGCAGCGTCGGGACTAGCGTATCCTACGAGCAGTACTTC
TRBV6-5	NA	few	TRBJ2-1	17	CASDQGIPRSSYNEQFF	TGTGCCAGCGACCAGGGTATCCCTAGGAGCTCCTACAATGAGCAGTTCTTC
TRBV5-1	NA	NA	TRBJ1-1	14	CASSRDAADTEAFF	TGCGCCAGCAGCAGAGACGCCGCCGACACTGAAGCTTTCTTT
TRBV7-6	TRBD1	NA	TRBJ1-4	14	CASSLRGRDEKLFF	TGTGCCAGCAGCCTCAGGGGGCGCGATGAAAAACTGTTTTTT
TRBV3-1	NA	few	TRBJ2-7	13	CASSGGNPREQYF	TGTGCCAGCAGCGGGGGGAATCCTCGCGAGCAGTACTTC
TRBV7-8	NA	few	TRBJ2-7	13	CASSLAREVEQYF	TGTGCCAGCAGCTTAGCCCGAGAAGTGGAGCAGTACTTC
TRBV29-1	TRBD2	NA	TRBJ2-5	13	CSVSSAGGETQYF	TGCAGCGTCTCTAGCGCGGGGGGGGAGACCCAGTACTTC
TRBV5-6	NA	NA	TRBJ2-3	15	CASRLGAIRTDTQYF	TGTGCCAGCAGACTGGGGGCGATCCGCACAGATACGCAGTATTTT
TRBV24-1	NA	few	TRBJ2-7	13	CATSDLGTEEQYF	TGTGCCACCAGTGATTTGGGGACGGAAGAGCAGTACTTC
TRBV10-3	TRBD2	NA	TRBJ2-3	15	CAISGRGGGTDTQYF	TGTGCCATCAGTGGGCGGGGGGGCGGCACAGATACGCAGTATTTT
TRBV6-1	NA	NA	TRBJ2-5	15	CASSAAGGLLGGQYF	TGTGCCAGCAGTGCGGCAGGGGGGTTGTTGGGAGGCCAGTACTTC
TRBV24-1	TRBD2	NA	TRBJ2-3	13	CAAAGGSTDTQYF	TGTGCCGCAGCGGGAGGCAGCACAGATACGCAGTATTTT
TRBV29-1	TRBD2	few	TRBJ2-7	17	CSVRGAGLANPRDEQYF	TGCAGCGTCCGTGGGGCGGGACTAGCGAACCCAAGGGACGAGCAGTACTTC
TRBV4-1	NA	NA	TRBJ2-1	13	CASSLPLLNEQFF	TGCGCCAGCAGCCTGCCCCTACTCAATGAGCAGTTCTTC
TRBV12-3/TRBV12-4	NA	NA	TRBJ1-2	15	CASSLARRDSHGYTF	TGTGCCAGCAGTTTAGCGCGGCGGGATTCCCATGGCTACACCTTC
TRBV6-1	NA	NA	TRBJ1-5	15	CASSDYRSGDKPQHF	TGTGCCAGCAGTGATTACAGAAGCGGTGATAAACCCCAGCATTTT
TRBV11-3	NA	NA	TRBJ2-7	15	CASSSSLLGMGEQYF	TGTGCCAGCAGCTCTTCGCTCCTAGGGATGGGCGAGCAGTACTTC
TRBV20-1	TRBD2	few	TRBJ2-7	12	CSGLAGTYEQYF	TGCAGTGGACTAGCGGGGACCTACGAGCAGTACTTC
TRBV20-1	NA	NA	TRBJ1-1	12	CSAKTGNTEAFF	TGCAGTGCCAAGACAGGGAACACTGAAGCTTTCTTT
TRBV6-5	TRBD2	few	TRBJ2-7	15	CASSYGLAGSYEQYF	TGTGCCAGCAGTTACGGACTAGCCGGGAGCTACGAGCAGTACTTC
TRBV12-3/TRBV12-4	NA	few	TRBJ1-3	17	CASSLPDRGTSGNTIYF	TGTGCCAGCAGTTTACCCGATAGGGGAACCTCTGGAAACACCATATATTTT
TRBV10-3	TRBD1	few	TRBJ2-7	14	CAISEDRGRYEQYF	TGTGCCATCAGTGAAGACAGGGGGCGGTACGAGCAGTACTTC
TRBV5-1	TRBD1	NA	TRBJ1-1	14	CASSPDRGGTEAFF	TGCGCCAGCAGCCCGGACAGGGGAGGCACTGAAGCTTTCTTT
TRBV2	NA	NA	TRBJ2-1	13	CASSGRSYNEQFF	TGTGCCAGCAGTGGTAGGTCCTACAATGAGCAGTTCTTC
TRBV7-9	NA	NA	TRBJ1-1	16	CASSLVPGDGSTEAFF	TGTGCCAGCAGCTTAGTTCCAGGAGATGGGTCTACTGAAGCTTTCTTT
TRBV3-1	NA	NA	TRBJ1-1	13	CASSLLQGTEAFF	TGTGCCAGCAGCCTTCTACAGGGTACTGAAGCTTTCTTT
TRBV9	NA	NA	TRBJ2-1	14	CASSVVSEGNEQFF	TGTGCCAGCAGCGTAGTGAGCGAGGGCAATGAGCAGTTCTTC